The next 30 T cell receptor beta chains were all read from a single sample in a study of monozygotic twins with inflammatory bowel disease. For each CDR3 protein, TCRdb gives one entry from its re-call of the 5' RACE reads, without DNA. Its clone listing holds approximately 330,000 distinct CDR3 sequences. The sample was blood. The origin of the receptors is a human donor with ulcerative colitis or Crohn's disease, or a healthy co-twin of an affected twin (not recorded which).

This chain's CDR3 is CSVVLGTGANVLTF. The J gene is TRBJ2-6, the V gene TRBV29-1. The CDR3 sequence is 14 residues long. The V gene's germline CDR1 is SQVTM and CDR2 ANQGSEA.

The J gene is TRBJ2-5, the V gene TRBV2; TCRdb's D call, TRBD1, is unchecked because there is no DNA. Looked up from germline, CDR1 is SNHLY and CDR2 is FYNNEI. This CDR3 contains 14 residues. This chain's CDR3 is CASSEKQGQETQYF.

The CDR3 sequence is CASSQEEIGTGGLYGYTF. The chain employs TRBV4-1 and TRBJ1-2; there is no DNA to check the TCRdb D call of TRBD1. The CDR3 covers 18 residues. In germline, CDR1 is MGHRA, CDR2 YSYEKL.

The rearrangement uses TRBV11-2 and TRBJ2-3. The germline CDR1 and CDR2 sequences are SGHAT and FQNNGV. The CDR3 extends over 18 amino acids. The CDR3 sequence is CASSFQGVSGTSTDTQYF.

The chain uses TRBV20-1 and TRBJ1-2; TCRdb's D call of TRBD1 is untestable without DNA. Germline V CDR1 and CDR2: DFQATT, SNEGSKA (reference sequence). The CDR3 contains 15 residues. This CDR3 reads CSAREPDRNLYGYTF.

The chain couples TRBV28 to TRBJ1-1; TCRdb proposes TRBD1, but this gene call is untestable without DNA. Per the germline V gene, CDR1 is MDHEN and CDR2 is SYDVKM. This CDR3 spans 15 amino acids. CDR3 sequence reads: CASRSRDPRATEAFF.

The genes are TRBV30 and TRBJ2-7; the D call of TRBD1 rests on TCRdb alone, since no DNA is present to check it. The CDR3 consists of 12 residues. Germline V gene data show CDR1 as GTSNPN and CDR2 as SVGIG (reference sequence). This CDR3 reads CAWSTPGDEQYF.

The V and J genes are TRBV7-9 and TRBJ1-5; as DNA is missing, the TRBD1 call by TCRdb cannot be tested. CDR3 length: 14 residues. CDR1 SEHNR and CDR2 FQNEAQ come from the germline V gene (reference sequence). The CDR3 sequence: CASSPPSSNQPQHF. The full variable domain, rest sourced from reference TRBV7-9 and TRBJ1-5, is DTGVSQNPRHKITKRGQNVTFRCDPISEHNRLYWYRQTLGQGPEFLTYFQNEAQLEKSRLLSDRFSAERPKGSFSTLEIQRTEQGDSAMYLCASSPPSSNQPQHFGDGTRLSIL.

The chain is built from TRBV20-1 and TRBJ2-3; TCRdb outputs TRBD1, but without DNA this stays unchecked. The CDR3 covers 12 residues. The V gene's germline CDR1 is DFQATT and CDR2 SNEGSKA (reference sequence). CDR3 region: CSADREADTQYF.

The chain employs TRBV5-1 and TRBJ1-1; checking the TCRdb D call of TRBD1 is not possible without DNA. The germline CDR1 and CDR2 sequences are SGHRS and YFSETQ. The CDR3 spans 14 residues. The CDR3 loop reads CASSYTGVGTEAFF.

This chain connects TRBV5-6 to TRBJ1-2. The germline CDR1 and CDR2 sequences are SGHDT and YYEEEE. CDR3 length: 16 amino acids. CDR3 region: CASSFITAVGSYGYTF.

This sequence joins TRBV10-3 and TRBJ2-7; TCRdb's D gene call, TRBD2, goes unchecked for lack of DNA. Germline CDR1 reads ENHRY; CDR2 reads SYGVKD. The CDR3 is 12 amino acids. CDR3: CAISGSAGEQYF.

This sequence joins TRBV6-1 and TRBJ2-3; TCRdb's D call of TRBD1 is untestable without DNA. In germline, CDR1 is MNHNS, CDR2 SASEGT. This CDR3 is built from 15 residues. The CDR3 protein is CASRGPRSGTDTQYF.

The V gene is TRBV4-1, the J gene TRBJ1-5; the TCRdb D gene call, TRBD1, has no DNA to confirm it. Looked up from germline, CDR1 is MGHRA and CDR2 is YSYEKL. This CDR3 spans 16 amino acids. CDR3: CASSQTTGPIHQPQHF.

The genes are TRBV15 and TRBJ2-7. From germline, CDR1 is LNHNV and CDR2 YYDKDF (reference sequence). This CDR3 has 14 residues. The CDR3 here is CATSNRRSSYEQYF.

The rearrangement links TRBV27 to TRBJ1-1. CDR1 is MNHEY and CDR2 is SMNVEV in the germline V gene (reference sequence). This CDR3 spans 13 amino acids. The CDR3 here is CASSFFGGYEAFF.

This chain links TRBV5-1 with TRBJ1-1. Germline CDR1 reads SGHRS; CDR2 reads YFSETQ. The CDR3 runs 15 residues. The CDR3 here is CASSSQANKNTEAFF. Filled out from reference TRBV5-1 and TRBJ1-1, the complete variable domain reads KAGVTQTPRYLIKTRGQQVTLSCSPISGHRSVSWYQQTPGQGLQFLFEYFSETQRNKGNFPGRFSGRQFSNSRSEMNVSTLELGDSALYLCASSSQANKNTEAFFGQGTRLTVV.

V and J are TRBV4-3 and TRBJ1-4; TCRdb indicates TRBD1, and absent DNA this call remains unverified. CDR3 length: 15 amino acids. The germline V gene has CDR1 LGHNA and CDR2 YSLEER. The CDR3 here is CASSQTGGVNEKLFF.

The chain has TRBV29-1 and TRBJ1-5; the TCRdb D gene call, TRBD1, has no DNA to confirm it. CDR1 and CDR2 from the germline V gene are SQVTM and ANQGSEA. The CDR3 contains 11 residues. CDR3 in amino acids: CSAGQNQPQHF.

The genes are TRBV7-2 and TRBJ2-2; the D call of TRBD1 rests on TCRdb alone, since no DNA is present to check it. The CDR3 sequence is 13 residues long. Germline values: CDR1 SGHTA, CDR2 FQGNSA. The CDR3 spells CASSPDRRGELFF.

V gene TRBV4-3 combines with J gene TRBJ1-3; TCRdb picks TRBD1, but there is no DNA to check that call. The CDR3 sequence is 17 residues long. CDR1 and CDR2 from the germline V gene are LGHNA and YSLEER. CDR3 protein: CASSFQTGTGLGNTIYF.

The J gene is TRBJ1-3, the V gene TRBV7-2. Germline V gene lookup returns CDR1 SGHTA and CDR2 FQGNSA. The CDR3 loop spans 15 amino acids. The CDR3: CASSFQRFSGNTIYF.

The chain joins TRBV30 to TRBJ2-7; the TRBD1 assignment by TCRdb is unverifiable without DNA. This CDR3 comprises 14 residues. CDR1 GTSNPN and CDR2 SVGIG come from the germline V gene (reference sequence). CDR3 region: CAWSVRVGVSEQYF.

This chain connects TRBV5-5 to TRBJ2-2; with no DNA, the TCRdb D assignment of TRBD2 cannot be verified. The CDR3 contains 17 residues. The germline V gene encodes CDR1 SGHKS and CDR2 YYEKEE (reference sequence). The CDR3 is CASSLDWLSQPTGELFF.

V gene TRBV30 combines with J gene TRBJ2-7; the D call of TRBD1 rests on TCRdb alone, since no DNA is present to check it. This CDR3 contains 12 residues. Germline V CDR1 and CDR2: GTSNPN, SVGIG (reference sequence). The chain's CDR3 is CAWSRQGYEQYF.

This sequence joins TRBV6-6 and TRBJ1-1; TCRdb lists TRBD1, though no DNA is available to test this call. CDR3 length: 11 amino acids. Germline CDR1 and CDR2: MNHNY and SVGAGI (reference sequence). The CDR3 here is CASRRGGEAFF.

The V and J genes are TRBV20-1 and TRBJ1-1; the TRBD1 assignment by TCRdb is unverifiable without DNA. Germline CDR1 is DFQATT and CDR2 is SNEGSKA (reference sequence). CDR3 length: 15 amino acids. The CDR3 region is CSASLLPGTLKSAFF.

The V and J genes are TRBV12-3 or TRBV12-4 and TRBJ2-1; without DNA, the TCRdb call of TRBD2 cannot be checked. This CDR3 is built from 16 residues. Here the CDR3 reads CASSTSGGASDNEQFF.

The chain employs TRBV20-1 and TRBJ1-1; the D call of TRBD1 rests on TCRdb alone, since no DNA is present to check it. CDR3 length: 14 amino acids. Germline-derived CDR1 and CDR2 are DFQATT and SNEGSKA (reference sequence). The chain's CDR3 is CSARDPQGNTEAFF.

The V and J genes are TRBV24-1 and TRBJ1-5. Germline CDR1 is KGHDR and CDR2 is SFDVKD. This CDR3 is built from 12 residues. CDR3 region: CATSRGNQPQHF.